The present T cell receptor beta chain was sequenced within a study of post-analysis software for immune sequencing data. Looking at the study overall: Both relapsing-remitting and secondary progressive multiple sclerosis featured among the disease courses, as did progressive-relapsing multiple sclerosis.

Study results and caveats: Samples made in the same batch grouped tightly together by F measure. Significantly lower normalized Chao1 diversity was seen in multiple sclerosis patients than in controls. Included in a set of about 5 TRBV segments more frequent in patients than controls were TRBV5-6, TRBV5-1 and TRBV20-1.

Comment on this clonotype: Antigen specificity is unknown.

Prepared libraries of TCR beta cDNA carried unique molecular identifiers. cDNA molecules numbering approximately 500,000 came from approximately 1 to 10 million T cells. Using its own MiXCR run on the PCR reads, TCRdb lists one record per CDR3 protein. The sample carries hundreds of thousands of distinct CDR3 sequences, about 60% recorded once. Trimming stripped 4 bases from V and 5 bases from J, with 21 bases between. This CDR3 has 17 residues. This sequence originates from a girl aged 2 to 9 with multiple sclerosis. The chain links TRBV12-3 or TRBV12-4 to TRBJ2-1; D may be TRBD1 or TRBD2 (5 bases each). The sample comprised blood. This CDR3 is CASSSPVGAGQDNEQFF. The CDR3 nucleotides read TGTGCCAGCAGTTCCCCGGTCGGGGCAGGGCAAGACAATGAGCAGTTCTTC.